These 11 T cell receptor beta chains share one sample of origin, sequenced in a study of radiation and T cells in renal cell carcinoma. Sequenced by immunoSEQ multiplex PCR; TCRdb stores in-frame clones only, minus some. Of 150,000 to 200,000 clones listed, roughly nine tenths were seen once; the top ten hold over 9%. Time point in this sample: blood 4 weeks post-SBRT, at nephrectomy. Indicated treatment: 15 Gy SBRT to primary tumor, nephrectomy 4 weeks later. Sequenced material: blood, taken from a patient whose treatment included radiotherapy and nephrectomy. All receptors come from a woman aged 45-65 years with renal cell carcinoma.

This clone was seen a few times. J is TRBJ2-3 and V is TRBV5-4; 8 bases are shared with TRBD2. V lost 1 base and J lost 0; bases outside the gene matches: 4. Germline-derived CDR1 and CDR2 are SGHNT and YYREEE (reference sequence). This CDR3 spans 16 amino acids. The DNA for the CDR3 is TGTGCCAGCAGCTTGCGACTAGCGACTAGCACAGATACGCAGTATTTT. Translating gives CASSLRLATSTDTQYF. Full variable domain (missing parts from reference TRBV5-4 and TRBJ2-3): ETGVTQSPTHLIKTRGQQVTLRCSSQSGHNTVSWYQQALGQGPQFIFQYYREEENGRGNFPPRFSGLQFPNYSSELNVNALELDDSALYLCASSLRLATSTDTQYFGPGTRLTVL.

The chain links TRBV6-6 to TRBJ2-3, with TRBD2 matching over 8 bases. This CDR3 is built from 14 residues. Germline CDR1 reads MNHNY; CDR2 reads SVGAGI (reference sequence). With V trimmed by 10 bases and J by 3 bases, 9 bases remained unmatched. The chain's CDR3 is CATGGDSGTDTQYF. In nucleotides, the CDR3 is TGTGCCACCGGGGGGGATAGTGGGACAGATACGCAGTATTTT.

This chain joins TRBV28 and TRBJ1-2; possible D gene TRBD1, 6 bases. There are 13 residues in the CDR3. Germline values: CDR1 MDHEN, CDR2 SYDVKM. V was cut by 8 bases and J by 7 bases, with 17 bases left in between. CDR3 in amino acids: CASLDGGHGGYTF. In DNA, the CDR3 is TGTGCCAGCTTAGATGGGGGGCATGGTGGCTACACCTTC.

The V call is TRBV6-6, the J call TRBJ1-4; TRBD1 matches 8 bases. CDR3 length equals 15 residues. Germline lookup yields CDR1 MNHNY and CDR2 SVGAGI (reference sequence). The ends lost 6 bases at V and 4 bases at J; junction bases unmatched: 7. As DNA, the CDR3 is TGTGCCAGCAGGCAACAGGGGGACCTTAATGAAAAACTGTTTTTT. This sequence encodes CASRQQGDLNEKLFF.

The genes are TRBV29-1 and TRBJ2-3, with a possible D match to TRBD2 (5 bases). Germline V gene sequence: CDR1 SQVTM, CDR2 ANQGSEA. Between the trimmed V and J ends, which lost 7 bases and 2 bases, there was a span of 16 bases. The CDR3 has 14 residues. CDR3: CSAPSAALTDTQYF. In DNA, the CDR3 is TGCAGCGCCCCCTCAGCGGCCCTCACAGATACGCAGTATTTT.

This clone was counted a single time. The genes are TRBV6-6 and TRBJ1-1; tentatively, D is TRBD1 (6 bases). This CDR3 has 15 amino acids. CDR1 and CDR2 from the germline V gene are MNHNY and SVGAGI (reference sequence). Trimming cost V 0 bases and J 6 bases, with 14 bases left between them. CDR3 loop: CASSYSYRELPEAFF. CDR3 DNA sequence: TGTGCCAGCAGTTACTCGTACAGGGAGTTACCTGAAGCTTTCTTT.

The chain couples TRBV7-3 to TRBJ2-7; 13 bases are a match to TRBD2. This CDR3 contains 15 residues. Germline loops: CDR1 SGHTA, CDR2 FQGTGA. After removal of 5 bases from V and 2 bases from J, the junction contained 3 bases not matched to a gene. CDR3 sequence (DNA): TGTGCCAGCAGCGAACTAGCGGGGGGGCCCTACGAGCAGTACTTC. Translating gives CASSELAGGPYEQYF.

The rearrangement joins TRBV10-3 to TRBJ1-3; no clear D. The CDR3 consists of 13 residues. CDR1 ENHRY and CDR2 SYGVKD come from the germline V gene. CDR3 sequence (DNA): TGTGCGCACACCGCAGGACCAAGAGACACCATATATTTT. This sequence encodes CAHTAGPRDTIYF.

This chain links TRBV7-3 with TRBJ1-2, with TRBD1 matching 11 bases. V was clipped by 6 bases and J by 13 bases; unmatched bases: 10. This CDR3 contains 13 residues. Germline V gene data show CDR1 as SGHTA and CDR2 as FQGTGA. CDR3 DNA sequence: TGTGCCAGCAGTGCCGGGACAGGGGGAAAATGCACCTTC. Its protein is CASSAGTGGKCTF.

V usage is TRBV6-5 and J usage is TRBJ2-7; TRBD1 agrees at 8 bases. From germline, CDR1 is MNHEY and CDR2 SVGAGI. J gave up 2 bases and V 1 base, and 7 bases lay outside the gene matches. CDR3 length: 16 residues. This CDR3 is CASSYYSGTGAYEQYF. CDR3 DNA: TGTGCCAGCAGTTACTATTCCGGGACAGGAGCCTACGAGCAGTACTTC.

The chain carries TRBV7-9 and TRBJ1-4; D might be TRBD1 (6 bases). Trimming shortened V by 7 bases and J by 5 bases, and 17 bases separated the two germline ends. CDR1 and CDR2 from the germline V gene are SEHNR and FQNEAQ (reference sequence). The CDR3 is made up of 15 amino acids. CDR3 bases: TGTGCCAGCACCACCTACAGGGAAGGAAATGAAAAACTGTTTTTT. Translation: CASTTYREGNEKLFF.